A single sample gave rise to the 15 T cell receptor beta chains below, sequenced in a study of technical replicates of blood from a few donors (TCRdb year 2017). Library prep was done by the immunoSEQ multiplex PCR assay. The table was pulled from immuneACCESS by TCRdb, which kept in-frame rearrangements only. Such tables lose some clones; where checked, under half of the loss comes from unresolved V genes, and the rest has no known cause. The sample table holds about 89,000 clones, of which around 94% were seen once. The ten largest make up 0.25% of the sample. The source material was T cells isolated from PBMCs. The receptors here all came from a human donor in good health.

J is TRBJ1-2 and V is TRBV28; D possibly corresponds to TRBD1 (5 bases). Germline CDR1 reads MDHEN; CDR2 reads SYDVKM. This CDR3 is built from 19 residues. Trimming removed 1 base from V and 5 bases from J, with 26 bases in between. CDR3 in DNA: TGTGCCAGCAGTTTATTTCGGCTCAGGGACCACCCGGGGGTATATGGCTACACCTTC. This codes for CASSLFRLRDHPGVYGYTF.

This chain uses TRBV28 with TRBJ1-2, with TRBD1 identical over 7 bases. The germline gives CDR1 MDHEN, CDR2 SYDVKM. V lost 3 bases to trimming and J lost 5 bases; unmatched junction nucleotides: 9. CDR3 size: 15 residues. For the CDR3, the DNA is TGTGCCAGCAGTTTTTCCGACAGGGTGGTATATGGCTACACCTTC. This translates into CASSFSDRVVYGYTF.

The CDR3, as DNA: TGTGCCAGCACAATTATTACGGGCACAGATACGCAGTATTTT. It yields the protein CASTIITGTDTQYF. The chain couples TRBV6-5 to TRBJ2-3; D gene ambiguous. The V end was cut by 7 bases, the J end by 1 base, with 12 bases between. This CDR3 has 14 residues. Germline V CDR1 and CDR2: MNHEY, SVGAGI.

This clone has just one count. This chain links TRBV27 with TRBJ2-1; 7 positions match TRBD1. Germline V lookup: CDR1 MNHEY, CDR2 SMNVEV (reference sequence). This CDR3 spans 15 amino acids. Germline trimming cut 5 bases from V and 3 bases from J; bases unmatched to any gene: 7. The CDR3 bases are TGTGCCAGCAGTCCCGCGGCAGGGGGCTACAATGAGCAGTTCTTC. Translated, it gives CASSPAAGGYNEQFF.

The J gene is TRBJ2-7, the V gene TRBV10-1, with 10 bases lining up with TRBD1. Germline CDR1 and CDR2: WNHNN and SYGVQD (reference sequence). J was trimmed by 6 bases and V by 4 bases; bases with no gene match: 6. CDR3 length: 14 amino acids. For the CDR3, the DNA is TGCGCCAGCAGTGGACAGGGGGCTTCTAGCGAGCAGTACTTC. Translation gives CASSGQGASSEQYF.

V and J are TRBV9 and TRBJ1-1, with D hard to call. This CDR3 is 14 amino acids long. Germline values: CDR1 SGDLS, CDR2 YYNGEE. V was pared by 3 bases and J by 0 bases, with 9 bases between. The CDR3 DNA reads as TGTGCCAGCAGCGAGTGGGCAATGAACACTGAAGCTTTCTTT. It specifies CASSEWAMNTEAFF.

The rearrangement links TRBV10-3 to TRBJ2-7, with D perhaps TRBD2 (5 bases). V dropped 6 bases and J dropped 2 bases, with 11 bases sitting between them. This CDR3 region has 13 residues. Germline assignment: CDR1 ENHRY and CDR2 SYGVKD. The CDR3 sequence: CAIRASRTYEQYF. The CDR3 coding sequence is TGTGCCATCAGGGCTAGCCGAACCTACGAGCAGTACTTC.

This clone is a singleton in its sample. This chain uses TRBV9 with TRBJ2-4; a weak D match, TRBD1 (6 bases). Per germline, CDR1 SGDLS and CDR2 YYNGEE. The CDR3 has 16 residues. Trimming removed 4 bases at V and 0 bases at J, with 14 bases between. In DNA, the CDR3 is TGTGCCAGCAGCCCCTGGGACACTTTAGCCAAAAACATTCAGTACTTC. This encodes CASSPWDTLAKNIQYF.

This rearrangement joins TRBV27 to TRBJ2-5, with 7 bases matching TRBD2. The ends lost 7 bases at V and 14 bases at J; junction bases unmatched: 13. Germline-derived CDR1 and CDR2 are MNHEY and SMNVEV (reference sequence). There are 12 residues in the CDR3. CDR3 sequence (DNA): TGTGCCAGCATGGATCGGGGGGAGATCCAATACTTC. Translation gives CASMDRGEIQYF.

This rearrangement joins TRBV29-1 to TRBJ1-2, with a possible D match to TRBD1 (6 bases). The CDR3 runs to 13 residues. Trimming removed 7 bases from V and 2 bases from J, with 14 bases in between. Germline CDR1 and CDR2: SQVTM and ANQGSEA. The CDR3 DNA is TGCAGCGCTGCCCAGGGGTCCAACTATGGCTACACCTTC. Translation gives CSAAQGSNYGYTF.

The CDR3 coding sequence is TGTGCCAGCAGCTCCAGGGTCTACGAGCAGTACTTC. It codes for CASSSRVYEQYF. This chain links TRBV7-8 with TRBJ2-7; a possible D gene is TRBD1 (5 bases). The V and J ends lost 4 bases and 3 bases respectively, with 7 bases between them. In germline, CDR1 is SGHVS, CDR2 FQNEAQ. The CDR3 is 12 residues long. The whole variable domain, remainder taken from reference TRBV7-8 and TRBJ2-7, is GAGVSQSPRYKVAKRGQDVALRCDPISGHVSLFWYQQALGQGPEFLTYFQNEAQLDKSGLPSDRFFAERPEGSVSTLKIQRTQQEDSAVYLCASSSRVYEQYFGPGTRLTVT.

There are a few counts of this clone. CDR3 sequence (DNA): TGTGCCAGCAGCCAGGGGGCCAGCGGGAGGACCGAGCAGTACTTC. It specifies CASSQGASGRTEQYF. The rearrangement links TRBV7-6 to TRBJ2-7; TRBD2 might be the D (9 bases). Trimming took off 5 bases at V and 6 bases at J, with 20 bases between the two ends. Per the germline V gene, CDR1 is SGHVS and CDR2 is FNYEAQ. The CDR3 extends over 15 amino acids.

The J gene is TRBJ1-2, the V gene TRBV5-1; weak D call: TRBD1 (5 bases). The ends were cut back, 4 bases at V and 7 bases at J, with 11 bases in the middle. The CDR3 consists of 12 residues. Germline V gene lookup returns CDR1 SGHRS and CDR2 YFSETQ. For the CDR3, the DNA is TGCGCCAGCAGCCCGGGGGGGGTTGGCTACACCTTC. Translation: CASSPGGVGYTF.

The chain is built from TRBV5-6 and TRBJ1-3; 9 nucleotides agree with TRBD1. CDR1 and CDR2 (germline): SGHDT, YYEEEE. The CDR3 is 13 amino acids. With V trimmed by 2 bases and J by 9 bases, 3 bases remained unmatched. The CDR3 region has the DNA TGTGCCAGCAGCTTCGGGACAGGGAGCACCATATATTTT. Its protein product is CASSFGTGSTIYF.

This rearrangement joins TRBV7-9 to TRBJ1-4; 9 nucleotides align to TRBD1. Looked up from germline, CDR1 is SEHNR and CDR2 is FQNEAQ (reference sequence). J lost 5 bases, V lost 5 bases, and 3 bases had no gene match. The CDR3 length is 14 residues. CDR3 DNA sequence: TGTGCCAGCAGCCAGGGACAGGGAAATGAAAAACTGTTTTTT. It is translated as CASSQGQGNEKLFF.